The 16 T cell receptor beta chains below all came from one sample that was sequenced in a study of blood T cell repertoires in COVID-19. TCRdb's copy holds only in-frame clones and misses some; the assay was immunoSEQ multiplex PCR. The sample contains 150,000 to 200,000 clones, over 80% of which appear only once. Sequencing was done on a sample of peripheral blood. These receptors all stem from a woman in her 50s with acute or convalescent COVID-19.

The CDR3 DNA reads as TGTGCCTGGAGTCCGGGACTACCTCTAGGTGAGCAGTTCTTC. Protein: CAWSPGLPLGEQFF. The V and J genes are TRBV30 and TRBJ2-1, with 7 bases fitting TRBD2. The germline CDR1 and CDR2 sequences are GTSNPN and SVGIG (reference sequence). CDR3 length: 14 amino acids. The J segment lost 9 bases and the V segment lost 2 bases, leaving 10 bases of the junction unmatched.

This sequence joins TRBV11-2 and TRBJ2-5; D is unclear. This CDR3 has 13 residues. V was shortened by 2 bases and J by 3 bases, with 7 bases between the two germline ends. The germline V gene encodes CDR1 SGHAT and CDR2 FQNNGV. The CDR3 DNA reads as TGTGCCAGCAGCTTATTGTCAGAAGAGACCCAGTACTTC. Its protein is CASSLLSEETQYF.

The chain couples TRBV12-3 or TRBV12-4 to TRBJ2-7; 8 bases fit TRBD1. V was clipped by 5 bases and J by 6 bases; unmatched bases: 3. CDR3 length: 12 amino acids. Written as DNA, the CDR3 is TGTGCCAGCAGTCCTACAGGGGGCGAGCAGTACTTC. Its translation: CASSPTGGEQYF.

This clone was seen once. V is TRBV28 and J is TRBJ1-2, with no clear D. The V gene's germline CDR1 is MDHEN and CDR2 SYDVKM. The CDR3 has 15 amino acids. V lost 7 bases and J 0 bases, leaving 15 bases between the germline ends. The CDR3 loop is CASTSAGRPNYGYTF. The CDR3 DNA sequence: TGTGCCAGCACTTCCGCCGGTCGTCCTAACTATGGCTACACCTTC.

The CDR3 reads CSVEGTAYGYTF. The CDR3 bases are TGCAGCGTTGAAGGGACAGCGTATGGCTACACCTTC. V and J are TRBV29-1 and TRBJ1-2; D may be TRBD1 (6 bases). The CDR3 consists of 12 residues. Trimming cost V 1 base and J 5 bases, with 8 bases left between them. CDR1 SQVTM and CDR2 ANQGSEA come from the germline V gene.

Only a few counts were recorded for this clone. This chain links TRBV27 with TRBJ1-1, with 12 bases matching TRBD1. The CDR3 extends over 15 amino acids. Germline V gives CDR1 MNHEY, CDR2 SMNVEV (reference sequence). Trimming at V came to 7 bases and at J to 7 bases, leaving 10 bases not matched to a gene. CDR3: CASTRRDRGRDEAFF. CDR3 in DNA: TGTGCCAGCACTCGAAGGGACAGGGGGCGAGATGAAGCTTTCTTT.

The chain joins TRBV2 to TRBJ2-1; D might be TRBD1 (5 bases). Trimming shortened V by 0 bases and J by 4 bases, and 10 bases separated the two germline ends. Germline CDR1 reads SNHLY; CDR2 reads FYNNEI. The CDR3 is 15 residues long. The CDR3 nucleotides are TGTGCCAGCAGTGAAGCGAGACAGATTTACAATGAGCAGTTCTTC. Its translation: CASSEARQIYNEQFF. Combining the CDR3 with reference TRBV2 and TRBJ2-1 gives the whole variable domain EPEVTQTPSHQVTQMGQEVILRCVPISNHLYFYWYRQILGQKVEFLVSFYNNEISEKSEIFDDQFSVERPDGSNFTLKIRSTKLEDSAMYFCASSEARQIYNEQFFGPGTRLTVL.

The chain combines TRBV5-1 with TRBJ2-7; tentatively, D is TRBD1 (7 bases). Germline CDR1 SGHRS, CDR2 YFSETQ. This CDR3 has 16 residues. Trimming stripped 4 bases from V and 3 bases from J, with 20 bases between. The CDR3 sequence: CASSQNPNRGGYEQYF. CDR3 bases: TGCGCCAGCAGCCAAAATCCTAACAGGGGAGGCTACGAGCAGTACTTC.

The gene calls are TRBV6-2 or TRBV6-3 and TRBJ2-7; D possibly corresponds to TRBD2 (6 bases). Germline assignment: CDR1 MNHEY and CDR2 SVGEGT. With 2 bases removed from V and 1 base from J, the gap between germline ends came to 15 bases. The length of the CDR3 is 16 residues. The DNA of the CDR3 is TGTGCCAGCAGTTACGGGGGGACCTCTTGGTCCTACGAGCAGTACTTC. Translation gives CASSYGGTSWSYEQYF.

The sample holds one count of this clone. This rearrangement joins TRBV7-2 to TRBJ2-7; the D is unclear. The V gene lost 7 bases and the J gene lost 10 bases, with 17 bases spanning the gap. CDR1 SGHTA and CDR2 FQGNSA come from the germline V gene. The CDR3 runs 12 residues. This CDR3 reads CASTPNGGSQYF. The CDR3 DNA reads TGTGCCAGCACCCCAAACGGCGGATCTCAGTACTTC.

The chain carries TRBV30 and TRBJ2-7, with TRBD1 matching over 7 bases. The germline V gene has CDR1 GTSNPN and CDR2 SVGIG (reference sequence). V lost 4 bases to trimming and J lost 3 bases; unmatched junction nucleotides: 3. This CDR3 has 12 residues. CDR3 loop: CAWNRGIYEQYF. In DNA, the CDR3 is TGTGCCTGGAACAGGGGTATCTACGAGCAGTACTTC.

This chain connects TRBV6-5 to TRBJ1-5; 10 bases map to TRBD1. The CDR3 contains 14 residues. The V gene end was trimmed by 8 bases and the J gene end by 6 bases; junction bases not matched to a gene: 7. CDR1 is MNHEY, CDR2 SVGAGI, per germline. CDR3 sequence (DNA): TGTGCCAGCTCAGACAGGGGGCGCGTTCAGCCCCAGCATTTT. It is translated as CASSDRGRVQPQHF.

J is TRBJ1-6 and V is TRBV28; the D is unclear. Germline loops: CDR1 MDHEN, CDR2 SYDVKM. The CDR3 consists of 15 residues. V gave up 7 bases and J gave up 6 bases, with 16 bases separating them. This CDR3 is CASMGKLSGNSPLHF. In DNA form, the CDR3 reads TGTGCCAGCATGGGCAAATTGTCTGGTAATTCACCCCTCCACTTT.

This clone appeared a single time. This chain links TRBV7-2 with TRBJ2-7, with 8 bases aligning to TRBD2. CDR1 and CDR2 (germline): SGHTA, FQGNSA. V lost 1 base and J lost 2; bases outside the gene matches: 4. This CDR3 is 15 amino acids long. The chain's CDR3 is CASSLGGGSAYEQYF. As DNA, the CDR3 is TGTGCCAGCAGCTTAGGCGGGGGGTCCGCCTACGAGCAGTACTTC.

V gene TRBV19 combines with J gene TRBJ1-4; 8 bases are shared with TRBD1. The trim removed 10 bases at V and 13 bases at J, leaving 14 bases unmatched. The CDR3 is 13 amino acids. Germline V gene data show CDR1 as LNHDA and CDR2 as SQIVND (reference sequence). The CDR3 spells CATSLGQGGRLFF. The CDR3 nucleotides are TGTGCCACCTCCCTTGGACAGGGAGGAAGACTGTTTTTT.

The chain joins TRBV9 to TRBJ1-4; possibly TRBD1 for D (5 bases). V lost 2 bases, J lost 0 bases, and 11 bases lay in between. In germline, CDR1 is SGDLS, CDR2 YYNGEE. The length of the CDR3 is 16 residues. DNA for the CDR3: TGTGCCAGCAGCGTTGGACGGGGGGCAACTAATGAAAAACTGTTTTTT. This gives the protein CASSVGRGATNEKLFF.